This TCR beta chain was profiled in a study of blood T cell repertoires in COVID-19. The CDR3 is 21 residues long. Trimming removed 3 bases from V and 4 bases from J, with 34 bases in between. Germline CDR1 SQVTM, CDR2 ANQGSEA. Profiling relied on immunoSEQ multiplex PCR, and the TCRdb table lists in-frame clones only, not all of them. The table shows about 49,000 clones, with approximately 80% occurring only once. Sequencing was performed on peripheral blood. This TCR was sampled from an elderly woman with COVID-19, enrolled during active disease. This chain joins TRBV29-1 and TRBJ2-1, with D possibly being TRBD2 (12 bases). In DNA form, the CDR3 reads TGCAGCGTTGAGTCGGGACAGGGGGTTCGGCTAGCGGGAGGGAAATACAATGAGCAGTTCTTC. Protein product: CSVESGQGVRLAGGKYNEQFF.